This T cell receptor beta chain stems from a study of Ad26.COV2.S vaccination and SARS-CoV-2 variants. Findings and limits, study-wide: The TCR-based breadth and depth measures might underestimate overall T cell responses.

Here immunoSEQ multiplex PCR was the method, and the copy in TCRdb shows in-frame clones only, minus some. The sample lists about 680,000 clones, about 90% seen once, with around 1.5% in the top ten. CDR1 MGHRA and CDR2 YSYEKL come from the germline V gene. V was clipped by 0 bases and J by 3 bases; unmatched bases: 9. CDR3 length equals 18 residues. As concerns this clone: As yet, its antigen is unknown.

Treatment here: roughly 20 received Ad26.COV2.S at low or high dose, single or two shots; 5 received placebo; per-sample allocation not given. After the first vaccine or placebo injection, samples were drawn on day 63. Sample: peripheral blood, taken in a trial of Ad26.COV2.S vaccine versus placebo. The TCR originated in a person between 18 and 65 years old who received the Ad26.COV2.S COVID-19 vaccine or a placebo. J is TRBJ2-3 and V is TRBV4-1, with 10 bases matching TRBD2. CDR3 region: CASSQEGVAGGFTDTQYF. CDR3 nucleotide sequence: TGCGCCAGCAGCCAAGAAGGAGTAGCGGGGGGTTTTACAGATACGCAGTATTTT.